This TCR beta chain was identified during a study of blood T cell repertoires in COVID-19. Background on the study: Acute-phase and convalescent COVID-19 samples originated in the United States, Italy and Spain.

Germline-derived CDR1 and CDR2 are SGHTA and FQGTGA. CDR3 length equals 15 residues. Trimming took 2 bases from V and 3 from J; bases not matched to a gene: 4. Using immunoSEQ multiplex PCR, the repertoire was profiled, and TCRdb retains in-frame clones only, with some absent. The sample consists of 200,000 to 250,000 clones, around 84% of them appearing once. The sequence came from a woman aged 60-75 years who had recovered from COVID-19. Input material: peripheral blood. The chain couples TRBV7-3 to TRBJ2-1; TRBD2 agrees at 7 bases. This CDR3 is CASSLGTTNYNEQFF. The CDR3 bases are TGTGCCAGCAGCTTAGGGACTACAAACTACAATGAGCAGTTCTTC.